The rows below give T cell receptor beta chains drawn from one sample of a study of shared clonotypes between healthy human individuals. TCRdb's table, derived via immunoSEQ multiplex PCR, lists solely in-frame clones and lacks some. The sample records 2,500,000 or so clones, approximately 94% being singletons. Sequenced input: naive CD4+ T cells sorted from blood. These receptors originate from a man aged 18 to 30 in good health. CDR3s include the opening cysteine and the closing phenylalanine or tryptophan. The D gene is left open where the match is weak. Where a row states a size, it is once, few, many or the class of an expanded clone; other rows omit it.

v_call	d_call	clone_size	j_call	cdr3_nt	cdr3_aa
TRBV18	TRBD1	NA	TRBJ1-4	TGTGCCAGCTCACCGGGGACAGGCGGTGGGCCTAATGAAAAACTGTTTTTT	CASSPGTGGGPNEKLFF
TRBV29-1	TRBD1	NA	TRBJ1-2	TGCAGCGTTGGTGCATGGACAGGGGGGACAGTACGGGATGGCTACACCTTC	CSVGAWTGGTVRDGYTF
TRBV19	TRBD1	NA	TRBJ1-1	TGTGCCAGTAATTCCGGGACAGTGAACACTGAAGCTTTCTTT	CASNSGTVNTEAFF
TRBV7-9	TRBD2	NA	TRBJ2-5	TGTGCCAGCAGCTTAACTAGCGGGGGAGGGAAAGAGACCCAGTACTTC	CASSLTSGGGKETQYF
TRBV5-1	NA	NA	TRBJ2-4	TGCGCCAGCAAGAGGGCGGGACAGAGTGCAACCATTCAGTACTTC	CASKRAGQSATIQYF
TRBV30	TRBD1	once	TRBJ1-2	TGTGCCTGTAGAGGGACAGGGGCGGCTAACTATGGCTACACCTTC	CACRGTGAANYGYTF
TRBV5-1	TRBD1	NA	TRBJ2-3	TGCGCCAGCAGCCCCGGGACAGGGAGAGGAGATACGCAGTATTTT	CASSPGTGRGDTQYF
TRBV6-6	NA	NA	TRBJ2-5	TGTGCCAGCAGTTATACTAGACCCCAAGAGACCCAGTACTTC	CASSYTRPQETQYF
TRBV6-1	NA	NA	TRBJ1-5	TGTGCCAGCATCGCCCAGGGGACGCATCAGCCCCAGCATTTT	CASIAQGTHQPQHF
TRBV6-6	TRBD1	NA	TRBJ1-1	TGTGCCAGCACCATCACAGGGGGCACTGAAGCTTTCTTT	CASTITGGTEAFF
TRBV18	TRBD1	NA	TRBJ2-7	TGTGCCAGCTCACCGGGACAGTCCCACGAGCAGTACTTC	CASSPGQSHEQYF
TRBV7-2	TRBD2	NA	TRBJ2-7	TGTGCCAGCAGCTCTGTAGCGGGAGCATACGAGCAGTACTTC	CASSSVAGAYEQYF
TRBV5-1	NA	NA	TRBJ1-2	TGCGCCAGCAGCTTGAGTGGGGGTTCCTACACCTTC	CASSLSGGSYTF
TRBV29-1	NA	NA	TRBJ2-7	TGCAGCGGACAAACAGAACCGAGGGCCGAGCAGTACTTC	CSGQTEPRAEQYF
TRBV5-6	TRBD1	once	TRBJ2-1	TGTGCCAGCAGCTTGCAACAGGGGATCTCTAATGAGCAGTTCTTC	CASSLQQGISNEQFF
TRBV6-5	NA	NA	TRBJ2-2	TGTGCCAGCAGTTCGGGACCACCGTTGACCGGGGAGCTGTTTTTT	CASSSGPPLTGELFF
TRBV15	NA	NA	TRBJ2-1	TGTGCCACCAGCAAGGCTTTTGGGCTAGGCGATGAGCAGTTCTTC	CATSKAFGLGDEQFF
TRBV7-9	TRBD2	NA	TRBJ2-1	TGTGCCAGCAGCGGCGGGCGAGCGGGAGGGCTTGGAGAGCAGTTCTTC	CASSGGRAGGLGEQFF
TRBV18	NA	NA	TRBJ1-4	TGTGCCAGCTCACCACAGGGATCTACTAATGAAAAACTGTTTTTT	CASSPQGSTNEKLFF
TRBV11-2	TRBD1	once	TRBJ2-5	TGTGCCAGCAACCCCAGACAGGGGGGGTACCAAGAGACCCAGTACTTC	CASNPRQGGYQETQYF
TRBV10-3	TRBD1	NA	TRBJ2-1	TGTGCCATCAGTGAAAATGGACAGGGGTCGTTTCGGTTCTTC	CAISENGQGSFRFF
TRBV29-1	NA	NA	TRBJ2-3	TGCAGCGTTTTCGGACAGCATACAGATACGCAGTATTTT	CSVFGQHTDTQYF
TRBV4-1	NA	once	TRBJ2-1	TGCGCCAGCAGCCAAGAGGGGGGCAGCTCCTACAATGAGCAGTTCTTC	CASSQEGGSSYNEQFF